These T cell receptor beta chains were read from a single sample in a study of blood T cells in healthy people across ages. A single record per CDR3 protein comes from TCRdb applying MiXCR to the 5' RACE reads. The top ten hold approximately 19% of the sample, which has approximately 1,100,000 distinct CDR3 sequences, around 45% seen once. Sequencing input: blood. All receptors come from a woman aged 60 to 75 in good health. The CDR3 runs from the conserved cysteine through the conserved F or W. The D gene is left open where the match is weak. Clone size appears in some rows only: once, few, many, or a class for an expanded clone.

clone_size	v_call	d_call	j_call	cdr3_aa	cdr3_nt
-	TRBV24-1	-	TRBJ2-5	CATSDIGVADEQYF	TGTGCCACCAGTGATATAGGGGTTGCGGATGAGCAGTACTTC
-	TRBV7-6	-	TRBJ2-5	CASSSPADSQFGQYF	TGTGCCAGCAGCTCGCCTGCGGACAGCCAGTTCGGGCAGTACTTC
few	TRBV6-2/TRBV6-3	-	TRBJ1-2	CASSYRGRTFYGYTF	TGTGCCAGCAGTTACCGAGGCAGGACCTTCTATGGCTACACCTTC
-	TRBV20-1	-	TRBJ2-7	CSAHIGDLQYF	TGCAGTGCTCACATAGGAGATCTCCAGTACTTC
many	TRBV28	TRBD1	TRBJ2-1	CASKGTASYNEQFF	TGTGCCAGCAAAGGGACAGCCTCCTACAATGAGCAGTTCTTC
-	TRBV27	-	TRBJ2-3	CASSLRRGPDTQYF	TGTGCCAGCAGTTTAAGGCGGGGACCAGATACGCAGTATTTT
-	TRBV29-1	-	TRBJ2-3	CSGVQSLGDTQYF	TGCAGCGGAGTACAGTCTTTGGGGGATACGCAGTATTTT
-	TRBV28	TRBD1	TRBJ1-4	CASSDSGQGDEKLFF	TGTGCCAGCAGTGATTCGGGACAGGGGGATGAAAAACTGTTTTTT
-	TRBV7-9	TRBD1	TRBJ1-4	CASSSGQGYEKLFF	TGTGCCAGCAGCTCGGGACAGGGGTATGAAAAACTGTTTTTT
few	TRBV20-1	-	TRBJ2-1	CSASGQLTFEQFF	TGCAGCGCTAGTGGGCAGCTTACGTTTGAGCAGTTCTTC
-	TRBV18	-	TRBJ2-5	CASSPKDRGGEQYF	TGTGCCAGCTCGCCCAAAGACAGGGGAGGGGAGCAGTACTTC
-	TRBV7-2	TRBD2	TRBJ2-6	CASSLTSGVSGANVLTF	TGTGCCAGCAGCTTAACTAGCGGGGTCTCTGGGGCCAACGTCCTGACTTTC
-	TRBV9	-	TRBJ1-2	CASNEYEGGYTF	TGTGCCAGCAACGAATATGAGGGTGGCTACACCTTC
few	TRBV20-1	-	TRBJ2-3	CSAPDLGADTQYF	TGCAGTGCCCCTGACTTAGGCGCAGATACGCAGTATTTT